A selection of T cell receptor beta chains follows, all from one sample in a study of Graves' ophthalmopathy and Graves' hyperthyroidism. Each CDR3 protein is one row after TCRdb ran MiXCR on the multiplex PCR reads. The table includes a few hundred thousand distinct CDR3 sequences, about a sixth detected once. Sequenced: peripheral blood. These receptors all stem from an adult woman with stable Graves' hyperthyroidism. Each CDR3 is given with its conserved first and last residue. A D gene is named only where the DNA matches it firmly. Expanded clones get a size class; other rows say once, few or many, or leave the size out.

v_gene	d_gene	abundance	j_gene	CDR3aa	CDR3nt
TRBV27	.	many	TRBJ2-5	CASKPRLIGETQYF	TGTGCCAGCAAACCGAGACTAATTGGGGAGACCCAGTACTTC
TRBV7-2	.	many	TRBJ2-5	CASSPDRKETQYF	TGTGCCAGCAGCCCCGACAGGAAAGAGACCCAGTACTTC
TRBV14	.	.	TRBJ1-6	CASSHASPLHF	TGTGCCAGCAGCCACGCCTCACCCCTCCACTTT
TRBV27	.	many	TRBJ1-2	CASSNGGAVDGYTF	TGTGCCAGCTCCAATGGGGGTGCCGTGGATGGCTACACCTTC
TRBV7-3	TRBD2	.	TRBJ2-2	CASSLGLAEGELFF	TGTGCCAGCAGCTTAGGACTAGCCGAAGGGGAGCTGTTTTTT
TRBV5-1	.	many	TRBJ1-5	CASSRLPGGPQPQHF	TGCGCCAGCAGCAGGTTACCGGGGGGCCCGCAGCCCCAGCATTTT
TRBV19	.	many	TRBJ1-1	CASTEITEAFF	TGTGCCAGTACGGAGATCACTGAAGCTTTCTTT
TRBV13	TRBD2	many	TRBJ2-7	CASSLGTVAGGHEQYF	TGTGCCAGCAGCTTAGGGACTGTGGCGGGAGGGCACGAGCAGTACTTC
TRBV2	.	many	TRBJ2-7	CASSEIGAVTAPWDEQYF	TGTGCCAGCAGTGAAATAGGCGCGGTGACAGCTCCCTGGGACGAGCAGTACTTC
TRBV5-1	TRBD1	many	TRBJ1-1	CASSGSTGDYTEAFF	TGCGCCAGCAGCGGCTCGACAGGGGACTACACTGAAGCTTTCTTT
TRBV27	TRBD2	many	TRBJ2-7	CASSFGGLAGVYEQYF	TGTGCCAGCAGTTTTGGAGGACTAGCGGGAGTCTACGAGCAGTACTTC
TRBV11-2	.	.	TRBJ1-1	CASSATGTMNTEAFF	TGTGCCAGCAGCGCCACCGGGACGATGAACACTGAAGCTTTCTTT
TRBV20-1	.	many	TRBJ2-7	CKAEGGYEQYF	TGCAAAGCCGAGGGTGGCTACGAGCAGTACTTC
TRBV27	.	.	TRBJ2-5	CASSPDLGGETQYF	TGTGCCAGCAGCCCCGACCTGGGGGGAGAGACCCAGTACTTC
TRBV19	.	many	TRBJ2-7	CASSIDNTGTGTYEQYF	TGTGCCAGTAGTATAGATAACACCGGGACTGGGACGTACGAGCAGTACTTC
TRBV7-9	TRBD1	many	TRBJ2-7	CASSLTGTGIHEQYF	TGTGCCAGCAGCTTAACCGGGACAGGGATTCACGAGCAGTACTTC
TRBV11-3	TRBD1	many	TRBJ2-7	CASSLTGTHEQYF	TGTGCCAGCAGCCTGACAGGGACCCACGAGCAGTACTTC
TRBV7-9	.	.	TRBJ2-7	CATALTGGVEQYF	TGTGCCACCGCCCTGACGGGGGGCGTTGAGCAGTACTTC
TRBV2	.	many	TRBJ1-6	CANSQESNSPLHF	TGTGCCAACTCACAGGAGTCCAATTCACCCCTCCACTTT
TRBV15	.	.	TRBJ1-2	CATRGPANYGYTF	TGTGCCACTCGGGGCCCGGCGAACTATGGCTACACCTTC
TRBV28	.	.	TRBJ2-7	CASSFRTQASYEQYF	TGTGCCAGCAGTTTCCGTACCCAGGCCTCCTACGAGCAGTACTTC
TRBV19	.	many	TRBJ1-1	CASSQIRGITEAFF	TGTGCCAGCTCCCAAATCAGGGGAATCACTGAAGCTTTCTTT
TRBV28	.	many	TRBJ2-5	CASSFFTGAPYQETQYF	TGTGCCAGCAGTTTCTTTACGGGGGCCCCGTACCAAGAGACCCAGTACTTC
TRBV14	.	.	TRBJ2-7	CASSPNPLTHEQYF	TGTGCCAGCAGCCCGAACCCCTTAACACACGAGCAGTACTTC
TRBV11-2	TRBD1	.	TRBJ2-7	CASSLVLTGLQYF	TGTGCCAGCAGCTTAGTTTTGACAGGGCTGCAGTACTTC
TRBV20-1	TRBD2	many	TRBJ2-3	CSVIAGGTDTQYF	TGCAGTGTTATAGCGGGAGGCACAGATACGCAGTATTTT
TRBV6-1	.	.	TRBJ2-4	CASSGRVIAKNIKYF	TGTGCCAGCAGTGGAAGAGTGATAGCCAAAAACATTAAGTACTTC
TRBV30	.	.	TRBJ1-1	CAWSWEVNTEAFF	TGTGCCTGGAGTTGGGAGGTTAACACTGAAGCTTTCTTT
TRBV10-3	TRBD1	many	TRBJ1-1	CAISQGAQDTEAFF	TGTGCCATCAGCCAGGGGGCGCAAGACACTGAAGCTTTCTTT
TRBV12-3/TRBV12-4	.	.	TRBJ1-6	CASSLRGVSPLHF	TGTGCCAGCAGTTTAAGGGGGGTTTCACCCCTCCACTTT
TRBV27	TRBD1	many	TRBJ1-2	CASRATGAPSYGYTF	TGTGCCAGCAGAGCAACAGGGGCGCCTTCCTATGGCTACACCTTC
TRBV12-3/TRBV12-4	.	many	TRBJ2-5	CASAKPSGLQETQYF	TGTGCCAGCGCAAAACCCTCGGGACTCCAAGAGACCCAGTACTTC
TRBV10-3	TRBD1	many	TRBJ1-2	CAISESGTGGEGYTF	TGTGCCATCAGTGAGTCCGGGACAGGGGGGGAAGGCTACACCTTC
TRBV12-3/TRBV12-4	.	many	TRBJ1-1	CASRETQGKAEAFF	TGTGCCAGCAGGGAAACTCAGGGTAAAGCTGAAGCTTTCTTT
TRBV9	.	many	TRBJ2-4	CASSVGGGGTLAKNIQYF	TGTGCCAGCAGCGTAGGGGGAGGGGGAACTCTAGCCAAAAACATTCAGTACTTC
TRBV6-1	.	.	TRBJ2-6	CASSEEGGAGANVLTF	TGTGCCAGCAGTGAAGAGGGGGGAGCTGGGGCCAACGTCCTGACTTTC
TRBV19	.	many	TRBJ2-5	CASSIEGGRAETQYF	TGTGCCAGTAGTATAGAAGGAGGCAGGGCTGAGACCCAGTACTTC
TRBV28	.	many	TRBJ1-3	CASSLKVAVTWGALYF	TGTGCCAGCAGTTTAAAGGTTGCAGTCACTTGGGGTGCCCTATATTTT
TRBV11-1	TRBD1	many	TRBJ2-7	CASSYGQDTWYEQYF	TGTGCCAGCAGCTACGGACAGGACACTTGGTACGAGCAGTACTTC
TRBV10-2	.	many	TRBJ2-7	CASSTAYYEQYF	TGCGCCAGCAGTACAGCCTACTACGAGCAGTACTTC
TRBV29-1	.	many	TRBJ2-2	CSGARNTGELFF	TGCAGCGGAGCACGAAACACCGGGGAGCTGTTTTTT
TRBV7-3	TRBD2	many	TRBJ2-7	CASTFPLAGVSNEQYF	TGTGCCAGCACCTTCCCTCTAGCGGGAGTATCCAACGAGCAGTACTTC
TRBV7-3	.	.	TRBJ2-7	CASSLMTGREQYF	TGTGCCAGCAGCTTAATGACAGGCCGCGAGCAGTACTTC
TRBV24-1	.	many	TRBJ2-5	CATSGAGGETQYF	TGTGCCACCAGTGGGGCTGGGGGGGAGACCCAGTACTTC
TRBV12-3/TRBV12-4	TRBD1	many	TRBJ2-5	CASRGTGGGETQYF	TGTGCCAGCAGGGGGACAGGGGGCGGCGAGACCCAGTACTTC